This TCR beta chain was retrieved from a study of control samples from healthy donors and cancer patients. The germline V gene has CDR1 SGHDN and CDR2 FVKESK. The V gene lost 3 bases and the J gene lost 9 bases, with 12 bases spanning the gap. The CDR3 spans 14 residues. TCRdb's copy holds only in-frame clones and misses some; the assay was immunoSEQ multiplex PCR. The sample shows some 140,000 clones, roughly 92% of them seen only once. The sample taken for sequencing was blood. The clonotype comes from a man aged 25 to 40 in good health. The chain has TRBV14 and TRBJ1-6; D is undetermined. The CDR3 region is CASSQEAVFSPLHF. CDR3 nucleotides: TGTGCCAGCAGCCAGGAGGCTGTTTTTTCACCCCTCCACTTT.